This T cell receptor beta chain comes out of a study of tumor-infiltrating lymphocytes in primary liver carcinoma. To note about this clonotype: Its matching antigen is unknown.

TCR beta cDNA came from roughly 550 ng total RNA, primed with a constant-region primer. Slightly modified ARM-PCR with three nested multiplex PCR rounds yielded TCR beta libraries. Amplification in the first two PCR rounds was performed using TRBV1-TRBV30 forward primers and a C-beta reverse primer for 9 to 11 cycles each. Using its own MiXCR run on the multiplex PCR reads, TCRdb lists one record per CDR3 protein. The sample lists 95,000 to 150,000 distinct CDR3 sequences, 55% to 65% occurring once. Between about 17 and 34 mg of unsorted bulk tissue served as the source from which RNA and DNA were co-extracted. The patients, who had chronic HBV infection, were treatment-naive (untreated). For each tumor, five separate regions were sampled. Germline V gene lookup returns CDR1 SGHNT and CDR2 YYREEE (reference sequence). The ends were cut back, 4 bases at V and 0 bases at J, with 13 bases in the middle. The CDR3 is made up of 16 amino acids.

Overall study findings and caveats: Representation across all five tumor regions was limited to only about 8-24% of top clones.

The chain uses TRBV5-4 and TRBJ2-2; tentatively, D is TRBD2 (6 bases). Sequencing input: liver tumor tissue from sampling region 1. Subset here: tumor region T1, superior pole. The TCR originated in a woman aged 55-70 years with primary liver carcinoma and hepatitis B virus infection. Here the CDR3 reads CASSRLTSSNTGELFF. The CDR3 nucleotides are TGTGCCAGCAGCCGACTCACTAGCTCGAACACCGGGGAGCTGTTTTTT.